The rows below give T cell receptor beta chains drawn from one sample of a study of identical twins. TCRdb used MiXCR to reprocess the 5' RACE reads, holding one entry per CDR3 protein. Of approximately 470,000 distinct CDR3 sequences listed, about 14% are singletons. The same data also contributed to another study, on yellow fever vaccine responses in identical twins.

Input material: CD4+ T cells sorted from blood. The source is a woman aged 18-29 years in good health. Each CDR3 is given with its conserved first and last residue. D genes are given only for firm matches. Size is stated for part of the rows, as once, few or many counts, or as a class when the clone is expanded.

J,size,D,V,length,DNA,CDR3
TRBJ2-7,-,-,TRBV7-9,15,TGTGCCAGCAGCTTATCCGGGCTACTTTTCGGCGAGCAGTACTTC,CASSLSGLLFGEQYF
TRBJ2-3,few,TRBD2,TRBV10-2,15,TGCGCCAGCAGATCCGGGACTAGCGGGGGGGCACTAAATCATTTT,CASRSGTSGGALNHF
TRBJ2-1,-,-,TRBV18,13,TGTGCCAGCTCACCGGATCTCACCAATGAGCAGTTCTTC,CASSPDLTNEQFF
TRBJ1-1,few,-,TRBV6-2/TRBV6-3,18,TGTGCCAGCAGCCCTCCCGGGACGCAAACGCGAGGGAACACTGAAGCTTTCTTT,CASSPPGTQTRGNTEAFF
TRBJ2-2,-,TRBD1,TRBV7-3,15,TGTGCCAGCAGCTCTTCAGGGGGCCCGGGCGGGGAGCTGTTTTTT,CASSSSGGPGGELFF
TRBJ2-4,many,-,TRBV11-2,12,TGTGCCAGCAGCTTGTCCAAAAACATTCAGTACTTC,CASSLSKNIQYF
TRBJ2-4,few,-,TRBV7-9,17,TGTGCCAGCAGCTTCCAGACAGGATCCCTAGCCAAAAACATTCAGTACTTC,CASSFQTGSLAKNIQYF
TRBJ2-7,few,TRBD2,TRBV5-4,14,TGTGCCAGCAGCAGACCGGGAGGACTGTACGAGCAGTACTTC,CASSRPGGLYEQYF
TRBJ2-5,-,-,TRBV7-2,13,TGTGCCAGCAGCGACAGGCTGCAAGAGACCCAGTACTTC,CASSDRLQETQYF
TRBJ2-3,-,TRBD2,TRBV7-9,15,TGTGCCAGCAGCTCACTAGCGACGAGCACAGATACGCAGTATTTT,CASSSLATSTDTQYF
TRBJ2-1,few,-,TRBV9,16,TGTGCCAGCAGCGCCCTCGGCGGGGTATCCTACAATGAGCAGTTCTTC,CASSALGGVSYNEQFF
TRBJ2-1,many,-,TRBV3-1,16,TGTGCCAGCAGCCAAGATTTAACCCCAGGCAACAATGAGCAGTTCTTC,CASSQDLTPGNNEQFF
TRBJ2-3,few,TRBD2,TRBV10-3,15,TGTGCCATCACCCCGTCAAGCGGGAGCGAAGATACGCAGTATTTT,CAITPSSGSEDTQYF
TRBJ2-3,-,TRBD2,TRBV24-1,14,TGTGCCACCAGTGATTCAGGGAGGGTGGATACGCAGTATTTT,CATSDSGRVDTQYF
TRBJ2-1,few,-,TRBV20-1,14,TGCAGTGCTATAGGACCGGGCTCCTACAATGAGCAGTTCTTC,CSAIGPGSYNEQFF
TRBJ1-6,few,-,TRBV27,12,TGTGCCAGCAGTTTATACGGTGATACGCTCCACTTT,CASSLYGDTLHF
TRBJ2-1,few,-,TRBV20-1,14,TGCAGTGCTAGTGATCCTGCGGACTACAATGAGCAGTTCTTC,CSASDPADYNEQFF
TRBJ1-4,few,-,TRBV29-1,13,TGCAGCGGGATACAGTGGGGCGCTGAAAAACTGTTTTTT,CSGIQWGAEKLFF